Listed here is a single T cell receptor (beta chain). Its antigen remains unidentified. Only in-frame clones appear in the TCRdb table, and some are missing; sequencing was by immunoSEQ multiplex PCR. This sample has about 73,000 clones; 88% occur once, and the top ten carry around 21%. There are 15 residues in the CDR3. Trimming took 5 bases from V and 6 from J; bases not matched to a gene: 6. Per the germline V gene, CDR1 is SGHTA and CDR2 is FQGTGA. This entry is derived from a study of T cell responses to AZD1222 COVID-19 vaccine. Study findings and constraints: Clonal diversity was possibly underestimated, and the donors were mostly white British, with more females. Recipients of AZD1222 seropositive at baseline numbered only five or six. The study found vaccine-associated CD4 TCRs spanning spike, dominant at 160-218 and 743-854.

The origin of this receptor is an adult in good health. The V and J genes are TRBV7-3 and TRBJ2-3, with 12 bases matching TRBD2. The sequenced sample was peripheral blood, obtained on day 0 of AZD1222 vaccination. The CDR3 reads CASSPTSGRFDTQYF. The CDR3 coding sequence is TGTGCCAGCAGCCCGACTAGCGGGAGATTTGATACGCAGTATTTT.